The next 17 T cell receptor beta chains were all read from a single sample in a study of early T cells in non-severe SARS-CoV-2 infection. One entry per CDR3 protein results from TCRdb running MiXCR on the 5' RACE reads. The sample consists of tens of thousands of distinct CDR3 sequences, 8.7% of them appearing once. Sample: whole blood, taken at baseline. Source of these receptors: an adult who was a healthcare worker with PCR-confirmed SARS-CoV-2 infection or an uninfected control (not recorded which).

This clonotype was observed many times. This sequence joins TRBV6-1 and TRBJ2-1; D not resolved. Trimming left V 4 bases short and J 2 bases short, with 6 bases between. Per germline, CDR1 MNHNS and CDR2 SASEGT. The CDR3 sequence is 13 residues long. CDR3 sequence: CASSGLAYNEQFF. CDR3 in DNA: TGTGCCAGCAGTGGGTTGGCCTACAATGAGCAGTTCTTC.

This clonotype has a count of ten or more. The chain couples TRBV5-4 to TRBJ2-3; 9 positions match TRBD2. The germline V gene has CDR1 SGHNT and CDR2 YYREEE (reference sequence). This CDR3 comprises 17 residues. V gave up 0 bases and J gave up 5 bases; unmatched junction bases: 10. The CDR3 spells CASSLAGGGVQGDTQYF. The CDR3 nucleotides read TGTGCCAGCAGCTTGGCCGGCGGGGGGGTCCAAGGAGATACGCAGTATTTT.

This chain uses TRBV7-2 with TRBJ1-2; D is undetermined. Between the trimmed V and J ends, which lost 5 bases and 4 bases, there was a span of 14 bases. Germline values: CDR1 SGHTA, CDR2 FQGNSA. The length of the CDR3 is 14 residues. CDR3: CASSKTLQTYGYTF. The DNA of the CDR3 is TGTGCCAGCAGCAAGACACTCCAGACCTATGGCTACACCTTC.

In its sample, this clonotype was seen a few times. The chain uses TRBV5-1 and TRBJ2-6, with TRBD2 matching 9 bases. V dropped 1 base and J dropped 0; count of bases not matched to a gene: 8. Germline V gene lookup returns CDR1 SGHRS and CDR2 YFSETQ. This CDR3 region has 19 residues. CDR3 loop: CASSLSVLAGTSGANVLTF. The CDR3 DNA sequence: TGCGCCAGCAGCTTGAGTGTCCTAGCGGGGACCTCTGGGGCCAACGTCCTGACTTTC.

This clonotype was detected only a few times. V gene TRBV12-3 or TRBV12-4 combines with J gene TRBJ2-3; D gene unclear. V was clipped by 2 bases and J by 2 bases, with 11 bases between them. This CDR3 has 15 amino acids. CDR3 coding DNA: TGTGCCAGCAGTTTATGGGCGGCATCCACAGATACGCAGTATTTT. It yields the protein CASSLWAASTDTQYF.

This clonotype was seen only a few times. The chain employs TRBV7-9 and TRBJ1-1, with TRBD1 matching over 10 bases. CDR3 length equals 16 residues. Germline-derived CDR1 and CDR2 are SEHNR and FQNEAQ (reference sequence). The V and J ends lost 3 bases and 3 bases, in that order; junction bases with no gene match: 7. The CDR3 loop reads CASSLGQGYKDTEAFF. The CDR3 DNA sequence: TGTGCCAGCAGCTTGGGACAGGGGTATAAGGACACTGAAGCTTTCTTT.

This clonotype was seen repeatedly, ten times or more. The J gene is TRBJ2-7, the V gene TRBV27; D not resolved. Germline V CDR1 and CDR2: MNHEY, SMNVEV (reference sequence). V lost 3 bases to trimming and J lost 0 bases, with 12 bases between them. This CDR3 is built from 15 residues. DNA of the CDR3: TGTGCCAGCAGTTTTTCGGCGGCAAGCTCCTACGAGCAGTACTTC. This encodes CASSFSAASSYEQYF.

This clonotype showed up just a few times. A read error may account for a junction end that differs from germline. The V and J genes are TRBV7-2 and TRBJ2-7, with D uncertain. This CDR3 contains 12 residues. CDR1 SGHTA and CDR2 FQGNSA come from the germline V gene. CDR3: CASSLAVSRLDF. CDR3 in DNA: TGTGCCAGCAGCTTAGCGGTCTCGCGGCTGGACTTC.

The gene calls are TRBV7-6 and TRBJ2-2; no reliable D call. Germline values: CDR1 SGHVS, CDR2 FNYEAQ. The V end lost 5 bases, the J end lost 8 bases, and 12 bases lay between the germline ends. The CDR3 contains 13 residues. CDR3 sequence reads: CASSPFVGGELFF. The CDR3 DNA reads TGTGCCAGCAGCCCCTTCGTGGGAGGGGAGCTGTTTTTT.

The chain uses TRBV11-1 and TRBJ1-6, with a weak D call TRBD1 (5 bases). The CDR3 extends over 13 amino acids. CDR1 is SGHAT, CDR2 FQDESV, per germline (reference sequence). Trimming removed 10 bases at V and 9 bases at J, with 16 bases between. Here the CDR3 reads CATGTARSSPLHF. In DNA form, the CDR3 reads TGTGCCACCGGGACGGCGAGGAGTTCACCCCTCCACTTT.

This clonotype was recorded many times. The chain has TRBV5-4 and TRBJ2-5; TRBD2 agrees at 15 bases. The ends lost 4 bases at V and 4 bases at J; junction bases unmatched: 11. CDR3 size: 18 residues. Looked up from germline, CDR1 is SGHNT and CDR2 is YYREEE (reference sequence). The CDR3: CASSRGTSGGRLVETQYF. The DNA for the CDR3 is TGTGCCAGCAGCAGAGGGACTAGCGGGGGGAGACTCGTAGAGACCCAGTACTTC.

V gene TRBV29-1 combines with J gene TRBJ2-3, with D possibly TRBD2 on 6 matching bases. V was clipped by 4 bases and J by 2 bases, with 10 bases between them. The CDR3 has 13 amino acids. Looked up from germline, CDR1 is SQVTM and CDR2 is ANQGSEA. CDR3 protein: CSVAGENTDTQYF. The CDR3 DNA follows: TGCAGCGTTGCGGGGGAGAACACAGATACGCAGTATTTT.

The V call is TRBV10-2, the J call TRBJ2-7; either TRBD1 or TRBD2 may fit D (5 bases each). V was trimmed by 7 bases and J by 1 base, leaving 14 bases between them. The CDR3 is made up of 14 amino acids. Germline-derived CDR1 and CDR2 are WSHSY and SAAADI. The CDR3 nucleotides read TGCGCCAGCACCTCGAGGGGTTCGTCCTACGAGCAGTACTTC. As protein: CASTSRGSSYEQYF.

This clonotype was counted a few times. The CDR3 is CASSTLPASGGSGANVLTF. As DNA, the CDR3 is TGTGCCAGCAGTACCCTGCCGGCATCTGGAGGTTCTGGGGCCAACGTCCTGACTTTC. This chain joins TRBV12-3 or TRBV12-4 and TRBJ2-6; maybe TRBD2 (5 bases). Between the trimmed V and J ends, which lost 5 bases and 1 base, there was a span of 21 bases. The CDR3 has 19 amino acids.

The chain has TRBV7-2 and TRBJ1-6, with D unclear. The CDR3 is 13 amino acids. Trimming shortened V by 2 bases and J by 7 bases, and 6 bases separated the two germline ends. Germline loops: CDR1 SGHTA, CDR2 FQGNSA. The chain's CDR3 is CASSLQWNSPLHF. The CDR3 coding sequence is TGTGCCAGCAGCTTACAGTGGAATTCACCCCTCCACTTT.

This clonotype turned up a few times. This sequence joins TRBV7-2 and TRBJ2-7; 10 bases align to TRBD2. This CDR3 has 16 residues. V gave up 2 bases and J gave up 2 bases; unmatched junction bases: 6. In germline, CDR1 is SGHTA, CDR2 FQGNSA. CDR3: CASSLSPSGGAYEQYF. The DNA for the CDR3 is TGTGCCAGCAGCTTATCCCCTAGCGGGGGTGCCTACGAGCAGTACTTC.

This clonotype has ten or more counts. The chain uses TRBV5-1 and TRBJ2-7, with D perhaps matching TRBD1 (6 bases). Trimming stripped 4 bases from V and 4 bases from J, with 9 bases between. The CDR3 covers 12 residues. Germline CDR1 SGHRS, CDR2 YFSETQ. The CDR3 sequence is CASSEQGYEQYF. The CDR3 DNA is TGCGCCAGCAGCGAACAGGGTTACGAGCAGTACTTC.